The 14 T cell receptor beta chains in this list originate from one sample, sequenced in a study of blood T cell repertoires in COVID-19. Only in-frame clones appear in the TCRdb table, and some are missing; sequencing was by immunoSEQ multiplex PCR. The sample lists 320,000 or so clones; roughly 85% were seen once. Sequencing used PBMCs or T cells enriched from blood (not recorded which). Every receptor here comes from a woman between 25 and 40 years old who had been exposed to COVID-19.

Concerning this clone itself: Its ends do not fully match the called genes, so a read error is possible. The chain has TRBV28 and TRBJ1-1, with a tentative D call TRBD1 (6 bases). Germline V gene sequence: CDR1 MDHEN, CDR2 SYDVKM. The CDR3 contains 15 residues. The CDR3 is CASGKTGTTDTETFF. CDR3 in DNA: TGTGCCAGCGGAAAAACCGGGACAACCGACACTGAAACTTTCTTT.

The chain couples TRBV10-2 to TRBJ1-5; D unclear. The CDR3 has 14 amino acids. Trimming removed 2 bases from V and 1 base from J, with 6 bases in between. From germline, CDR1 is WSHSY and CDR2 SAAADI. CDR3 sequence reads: CASSERGSNQPQHF. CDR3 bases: TGCGCCAGCAGTGAGCGCGGGAGCAATCAGCCCCAGCATTTT.

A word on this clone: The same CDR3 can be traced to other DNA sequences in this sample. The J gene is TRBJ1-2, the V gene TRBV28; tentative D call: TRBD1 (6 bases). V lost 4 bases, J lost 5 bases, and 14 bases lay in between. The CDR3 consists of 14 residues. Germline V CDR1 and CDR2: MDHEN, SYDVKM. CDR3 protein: CASSSTQGSYGYTF. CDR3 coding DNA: TGTGCCAGCAGTTCAACACAGGGCTCGTATGGCTACACCTTC.

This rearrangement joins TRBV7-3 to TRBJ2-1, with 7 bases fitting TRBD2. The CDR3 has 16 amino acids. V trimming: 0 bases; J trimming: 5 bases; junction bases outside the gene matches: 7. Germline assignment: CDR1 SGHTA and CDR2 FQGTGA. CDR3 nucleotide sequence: TGTGCCAGCAGCTTAACAGGCGGGAGTCTAAACAATGAGCAGTTCTTC. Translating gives CASSLTGGSLNNEQFF.

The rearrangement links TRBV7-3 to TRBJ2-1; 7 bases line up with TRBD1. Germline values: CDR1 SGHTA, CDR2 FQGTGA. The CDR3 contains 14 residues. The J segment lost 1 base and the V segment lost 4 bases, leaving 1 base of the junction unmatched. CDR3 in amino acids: CASSSTGSYNEQFF. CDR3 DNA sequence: TGTGCCAGCAGCTCGACAGGGTCCTACAATGAGCAGTTCTTC. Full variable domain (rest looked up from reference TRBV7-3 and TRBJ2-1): GAGVSQTPSNKVTEKGKYVELRCDPISGHTALYWYRQSLGQGPEFLIYFQGTGAADDSGLPNDRFFAVRPEGSVSTLKIQRTERGDSAVYLCASSSTGSYNEQFFGPGTRLTVL.

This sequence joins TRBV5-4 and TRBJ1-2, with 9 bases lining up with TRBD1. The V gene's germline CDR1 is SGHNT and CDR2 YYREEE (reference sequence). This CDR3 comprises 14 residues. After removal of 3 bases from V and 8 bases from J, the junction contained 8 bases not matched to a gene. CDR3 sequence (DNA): TGTGCCAGCAGCTCCATGACAGGGGGGCAAGGCTACACCTTC. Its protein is CASSSMTGGQGYTF.

CDR3 sequence: CASSIDPAGGPNEQYF. The CDR3 DNA reads TGTGCCAGTAGTATAGATCCAGCGGGAGGGCCAAACGAGCAGTACTTC. The chain recombines TRBV19 with TRBJ2-7; 10 positions match TRBD2. V lost 0 bases to trimming and J lost 5 bases; unmatched junction nucleotides: 7. This CDR3 is built from 16 residues. Germline V gene sequence: CDR1 LNHDA, CDR2 SQIVND (reference sequence).

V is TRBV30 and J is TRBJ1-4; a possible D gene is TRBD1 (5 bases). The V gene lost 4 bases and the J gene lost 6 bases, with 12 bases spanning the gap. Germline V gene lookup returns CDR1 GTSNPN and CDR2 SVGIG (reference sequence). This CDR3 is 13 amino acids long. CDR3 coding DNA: TGTGCCTGGAACCTGGGGCCGTATGAAAAACTGTTTTTT. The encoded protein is CAWNLGPYEKLFF.

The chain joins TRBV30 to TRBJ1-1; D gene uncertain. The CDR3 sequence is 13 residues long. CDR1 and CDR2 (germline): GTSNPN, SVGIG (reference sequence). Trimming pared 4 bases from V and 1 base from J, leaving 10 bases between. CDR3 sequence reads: CAWNPYSNTEAFF. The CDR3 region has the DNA TGTGCCTGGAACCCTTACTCGAACACTGAAGCTTTCTTT. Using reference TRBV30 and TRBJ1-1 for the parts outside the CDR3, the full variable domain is SQTIHQWPATLVQPVGSPLSLECTVEGTSNPNLYWYRQAAGRGLQLLFYSVGIGQISSEVPQNLSASRPQDRQFILSSKKLLLSDSGFYLCAWNPYSNTEAFFGQGTRLTVV.

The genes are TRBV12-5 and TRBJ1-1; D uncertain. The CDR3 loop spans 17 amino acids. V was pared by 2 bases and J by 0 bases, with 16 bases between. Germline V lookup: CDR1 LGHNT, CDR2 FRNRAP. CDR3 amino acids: CASGLFHGGILNTEAFF. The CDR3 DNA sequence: TGTGCTAGTGGTTTGTTTCACGGAGGGATCTTGAACACTGAAGCTTTCTTT.

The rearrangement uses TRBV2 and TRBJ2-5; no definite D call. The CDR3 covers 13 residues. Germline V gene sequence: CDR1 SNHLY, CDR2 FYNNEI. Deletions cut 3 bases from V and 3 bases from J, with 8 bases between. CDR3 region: CASSEIREETQYF. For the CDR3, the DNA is TGTGCCAGCAGTGAGATCCGGGAAGAGACCCAGTACTTC.

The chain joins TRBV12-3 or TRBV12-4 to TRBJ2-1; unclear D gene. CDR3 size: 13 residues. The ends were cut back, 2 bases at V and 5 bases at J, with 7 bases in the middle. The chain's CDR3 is CASSLSGHNEQFF. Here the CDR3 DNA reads TGTGCCAGCAGTTTATCTGGGCACAATGAGCAGTTCTTC.

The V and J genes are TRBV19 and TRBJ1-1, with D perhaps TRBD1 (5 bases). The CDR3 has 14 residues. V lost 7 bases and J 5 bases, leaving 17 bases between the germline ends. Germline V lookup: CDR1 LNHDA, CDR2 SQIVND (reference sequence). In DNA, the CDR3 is TGTGCCAGTAATGATCGCGGGGGGAAAACTGAAGCTTTCTTT. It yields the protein CASNDRGGKTEAFF.

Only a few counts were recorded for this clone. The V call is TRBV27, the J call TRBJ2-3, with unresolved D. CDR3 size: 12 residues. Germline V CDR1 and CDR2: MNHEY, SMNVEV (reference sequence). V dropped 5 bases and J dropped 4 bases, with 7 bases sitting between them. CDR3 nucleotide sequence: TGTGCCAGCAGTCGAGTCCCAGATACGCAGTATTTT. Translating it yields CASSRVPDTQYF.